Each of the 10 T cell receptor beta chains below was sequenced from the same sample in a study of T cell responses to AZD1222 COVID-19 vaccine. Produced via immunoSEQ multiplex PCR; TCRdb's table is partial and in-frame only. Of over 150,000 clones in the sample, around 87% are singletons; the top ten hold 4% to 5.5%. Specimen: peripheral blood, collected 28 days after the second AZD1222 dose. All receptors derive from an adult who received the AZD1222 COVID-19 vaccine.

The chain has TRBV11-2 and TRBJ2-1; 7 bases line up with TRBD2. CDR1 is SGHAT, CDR2 FQNNGV, per germline. Germline trimming cut 2 bases from V and 6 bases from J; bases unmatched to any gene: 7. CDR3 size: 15 residues. The CDR3 DNA is TGTGCCAGCAGCTTACGGGGAGGGTCGGGCAATGAGCAGTTCTTC. Translation: CASSLRGGSGNEQFF.

The CDR3 nucleotides are TGTGCCAGCAGTTACGGGCAGGGATACAATCAGCCCCAGCATTTT. Its protein product is CASSYGQGYNQPQHF. The rearrangement links TRBV6-5 to TRBJ1-5, with D possibly being TRBD1 (5 bases). With 2 bases removed from V and 3 bases from J, the gap between germline ends came to 11 bases. Germline V gene lookup returns CDR1 MNHEY and CDR2 SVGAGI. This CDR3 spans 15 amino acids.

In its sample, this clone was seen once. The junction and the germline gene differ at one end; a read error may be behind it. The J gene is TRBJ2-5, the V gene TRBV19, with D maybe TRBD2 (6 bases). Looked up from germline, CDR1 is LNHDA and CDR2 is SQIVND (reference sequence). The CDR3 is 14 residues long. CDR3 nucleotides: TGTGCCAGTAGTCCAATCCCGGGGACTGCCAAAACCGACTTC. Translation gives CASSPIPGTAKTDF.

This clone was observed a few times. The chain carries TRBV2 and TRBJ2-1; D gene unclear. CDR1 is SNHLY and CDR2 is FYNNEI in the germline V gene. The CDR3 has 14 residues. Deletions cut 8 bases from V and 0 bases from J, with 11 bases between. CDR3 coding DNA: TGTGCCAGCGGGGTAGGGAACTCCTACAATGAGCAGTTCTTC. It codes for CASGVGNSYNEQFF.

The chain recombines TRBV5-1 with TRBJ2-1; D unresolved. The ends were cut back, 6 bases at V and 0 bases at J, with 16 bases in the middle. Germline-derived CDR1 and CDR2 are SGHRS and YFSETQ. This CDR3 is built from 16 residues. The CDR3 DNA reads TGCGCCAGCACCCACGGTGGGTTTAGCTCCTACAATGAGCAGTTCTTC. It is translated as CASTHGGFSSYNEQFF.

The gene calls are TRBV5-4 and TRBJ2-3; 11 positions match TRBD1. J gave up 4 bases and V 4 bases, and 8 bases lay outside the gene matches. Germline lookup yields CDR1 SGHNT and CDR2 YYREEE (reference sequence). This CDR3 is built from 16 residues. CDR3 sequence reads: CASSPGQGAASDTQYF. The CDR3 bases are TGTGCCAGCAGCCCCGGACAGGGGGCCGCCTCAGATACGCAGTATTTT.

This clone was seen more than once but under ten times. The chain uses TRBV6-5 and TRBJ1-6; D remains ambiguous. Germline V gene sequence: CDR1 MNHEY, CDR2 SVGAGI. The CDR3 is 15 amino acids. The V end lost 2 bases, the J end lost 7 bases, and 12 bases lay between the germline ends. The CDR3 spells CASSYQPATNSPLHF. The CDR3 coding sequence is TGTGCCAGCAGTTACCAACCCGCTACCAATTCACCCCTCCACTTT.

This sequence joins TRBV27 and TRBJ2-4, with 15 bases identical to TRBD2. Germline values: CDR1 MNHEY, CDR2 SMNVEV (reference sequence). This CDR3 region has 15 residues. V shed 7 bases and J 8 bases; nucleotides not matched to a gene: 6. CDR3 loop: CASTRGLAGGYIQYF. DNA for the CDR3: TGTGCCAGCACCAGGGGACTAGCGGGGGGTTACATTCAGTACTTC.

The rearrangement links TRBV4-3 to TRBJ2-1; no clear D. V shed 4 bases and J shed 5 bases, with 21 bases lying between them. The germline V gene encodes CDR1 LGHNA and CDR2 YSLEER. The CDR3 sequence is 17 residues long. CDR3 protein: CASSPSVQLRADNEQFF. CDR3 nucleotides: TGCGCCAGCAGCCCTTCCGTTCAGTTACGGGCCGACAATGAGCAGTTCTTC.

The chain combines TRBV27 with TRBJ1-5; perhaps TRBD1 as D (6 bases). CDR3 length equals 16 residues. From germline, CDR1 is MNHEY and CDR2 SMNVEV (reference sequence). Trimming removed 5 bases from V and 1 base from J, with 15 bases in between. CDR3 loop: CASSTQGLLSNQPQHF. CDR3 DNA: TGTGCCAGCAGTACCCAGGGGCTATTAAGCAATCAGCCCCAGCATTTT.